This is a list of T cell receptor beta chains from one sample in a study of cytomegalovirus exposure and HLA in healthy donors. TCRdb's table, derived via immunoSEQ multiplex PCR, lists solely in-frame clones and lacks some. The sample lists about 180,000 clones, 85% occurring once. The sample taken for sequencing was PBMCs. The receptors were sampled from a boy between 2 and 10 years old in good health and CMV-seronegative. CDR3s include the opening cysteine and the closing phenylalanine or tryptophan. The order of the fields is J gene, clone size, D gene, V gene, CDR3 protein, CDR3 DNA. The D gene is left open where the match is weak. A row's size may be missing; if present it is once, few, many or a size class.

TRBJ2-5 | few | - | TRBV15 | CATSRVQHPQETQYF | TGTGCCACCAGCAGAGTCCAACACCCCCAAGAGACCCAGTACTTC
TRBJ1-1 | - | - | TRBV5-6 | CASSLGYESNTEAFF | TGTGCCAGCAGCTTGGGATATGAGTCGAACACTGAAGCTTTCTTT
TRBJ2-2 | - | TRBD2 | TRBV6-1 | CASSALARLAGGINTGELFF | TGTGCCAGCAGTGCCCTTGCGAGGCTAGCGGGGGGAATTAACACCGGGGAGCTGTTTTTT
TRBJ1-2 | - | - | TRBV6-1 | CASSSAGVGYGYTF | TGTGCCAGCAGTTCGGCAGGGGTGGGGTATGGCTACACCTTC
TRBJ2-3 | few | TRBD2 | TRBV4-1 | CASSQVISGAASTDTQYF | TGCGCCAGCAGCCAAGTTATTAGCGGGGCCGCAAGCACAGATACGCAGTATTTT
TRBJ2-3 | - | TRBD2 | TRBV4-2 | CASSQVKLGTSGGLSTDTQYF | TGTGCCAGCAGCCAAGTGAAGTTAGGGACTAGCGGGGGGCTCAGCACAGATACGCAGTATTTT
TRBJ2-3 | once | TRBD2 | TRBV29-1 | CSVDALTSGGDTQYF | TGCAGCGTTGATGCCCTGACTAGCGGAGGAGATACGCAGTATTTT
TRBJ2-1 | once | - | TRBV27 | CASSSAGMVGTYNEQFF | TGTGCCAGCAGTTCGGCAGGGATGGTAGGCACCTACAATGAGCAGTTCTTC
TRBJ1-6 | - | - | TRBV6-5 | CASSYGPMDSPLHF | TGTGCCAGCAGTTACGGCCCCATGGATTCACCCCTCCACTTT
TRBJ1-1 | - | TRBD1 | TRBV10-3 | CATGQGLGDTEAFF | TGTGCCACGGGACAGGGTTTAGGGGACACTGAAGCTTTCTTT
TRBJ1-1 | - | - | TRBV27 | CASSSTVGGEAFF | TGTGCCAGCAGTTCCACGGTAGGCGGTGAAGCTTTCTTT
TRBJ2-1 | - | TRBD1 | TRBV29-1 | CSVDAGTGDLGGQFF | TGCAGCGTTGACGCGGGGACAGGGGATCTGGGTGGGCAGTTCTTC
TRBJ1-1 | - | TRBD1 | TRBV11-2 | CASSLTAGQGRTEAFF | TGTGCCAGCAGCTTAACTGCGGGACAGGGCCGCACTGAAGCTTTCTTT
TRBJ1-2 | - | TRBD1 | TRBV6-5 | CATTQGASYGYTF | TGTGCCACGACACAGGGGGCCTCCTATGGCTACACCTTC
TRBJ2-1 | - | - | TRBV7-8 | CASSSIGTYNEQFF | TGTGCCAGCAGCTCAATTGGCACCTACAATGAGCAGTTCTTC
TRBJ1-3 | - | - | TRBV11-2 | CASNQGVISGNTIYF | TGTGCCAGCAACCAGGGCGTGATATCTGGAAACACCATATATTTT
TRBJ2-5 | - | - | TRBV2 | CAGSGQGTQYF | TGTGCCGGTAGCGGTCAGGGGACCCAGTACTTC
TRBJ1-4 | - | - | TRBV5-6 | CASSLTGINEKLFF | TGTGCCAGCAGCCTGACAGGTATTAATGAAAAACTGTTTTTT
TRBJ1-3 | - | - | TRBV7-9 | CAGREAGNTIYF | TGTGCCGGTCGGGAGGCTGGAAACACCATATATTTT